This TCR beta chain was recorded in a study of cytomegalovirus exposure and HLA in healthy donors. Germline-derived CDR1 and CDR2 are MGHRA and YSYEKL. This CDR3 contains 16 residues. The J segment lost 1 base and the V segment lost 5 bases, leaving 7 bases of the junction unmatched. Regarding the study as a whole: Earlier analysis found most TCR beta V segments productive about 90% or about 30% of the time. Reportedly, diagnosis of cytomegalovirus status by the classifier showed high specificity and sensitivity. In a later analysis, V- and J-gene trimming of beta chains associated with a DCLRE1C missense variant, replicated independently.

In this sample, this clone turned up a few times. What it binds is not known. PCR used 60 Vbeta primers and 13 Jbeta primers. Using immunoSEQ multiplex PCR, the repertoire was profiled, and TCRdb retains in-frame clones only, with some absent. The profile covers some 130,000 clones, with roughly 9.6% appearing a single time and roughly 7% taken by the ten largest. This TCR was recovered from a woman in her forties in good health and CMV-seropositive. This sequence joins TRBV4-1 and TRBJ1-5; 8 nucleotides match TRBD1. Source material: PBMCs. The CDR3 reads CASSYTGGMSNQPQHF. In DNA, the CDR3 is TGCGCCAGCAGCTATACAGGGGGGATGAGCAATCAGCCCCAGCATTTT.